The 16 T cell receptor beta chains below were found in one sample sequenced in a study of blood T cell repertoires in COVID-19. Generated by immunoSEQ multiplex PCR, the TCRdb table keeps only in-frame clones and is missing some. The sample has approximately 210,000 clones; approximately 89% are singletons. Sequenced input: peripheral blood. These receptors came from a woman aged 40 to 49 with acute or convalescent COVID-19.

This chain joins TRBV18 and TRBJ2-1, with 9 bases fitting TRBD2. CDR3 size: 14 residues. Per germline, CDR1 KGHSH and CDR2 LQKENI. With V trimmed by 1 base and J by 7 bases, 2 bases remained unmatched. The DNA for the CDR3 is TGTGCCAGCTCACCACGCGGGGGGGATAATGAGCAGTTCTTC. It yields the protein CASSPRGGDNEQFF.

This clone has just one count. The V call is TRBV6-6, the J call TRBJ1-1; D gene uncertain. The CDR3 consists of 11 residues. In germline, CDR1 is MNHNY, CDR2 SVGAGI (reference sequence). V lost 8 bases, J lost 5 bases, and 9 bases lay in between. The CDR3 DNA reads as TGTGCCAGCTTGAGAGGGACTGAAGCTTTCTTT. Translating gives CASLRGTEAFF.

The rearrangement links TRBV13 to TRBJ1-3; the D is unclear. The germline V gene encodes CDR1 PRHDT and CDR2 FYEKMQ (reference sequence). Trimming stripped 5 bases from V and 2 bases from J, with 10 bases between. The CDR3 sequence is 14 residues long. CDR3 protein: CASSPRVAGNTIYF. The DNA for the CDR3 is TGTGCCAGCAGCCCGAGGGTCGCTGGAAACACCATATATTTT.

V usage is TRBV3-1 (or the pseudogene TRBV3-2) and J usage is TRBJ2-1, with 10 bases that match TRBD2. From germline, CDR1 is LGHDT and CDR2 YNNKEL (reference sequence). V dropped 1 base and J dropped 8; count of bases not matched to a gene: 5. The CDR3 loop spans 15 amino acids. In DNA, the CDR3 is TGTGCCAGCAGCCAAGTCTCCGGGACTAGCGATGAGCAGTTCTTC. This sequence encodes CASSQVSGTSDEQFF.

This clone has just a few counts. This chain links TRBV9 with TRBJ2-1; the D is unclear. Germline V gives CDR1 SGDLS, CDR2 YYNGEE. This CDR3 has 14 amino acids. V lost 5 bases and J 0 bases, leaving 9 bases between the germline ends. The CDR3 loop is CASSPYSSYNEQFF. The CDR3, as DNA: TGTGCCAGCAGTCCTTACAGCTCCTACAATGAGCAGTTCTTC.

In its sample, this clone was seen a few times. An end of the junction does not agree with germline; a read error may underlie this. The rearrangement links TRBV2 to TRBJ1-6; D is perhaps TRBD1 (6 bases). The CDR3 loop spans 17 amino acids. In germline, CDR1 is SNHLY, CDR2 FYNNEI. CDR3 protein: CASREGGGATLDSPLHF. CDR3 nucleotide sequence: TGTGCCAGCAGAGAAGGGGGAGGGGCGACGTTGGATTCACCCCTCCACTTT.

V gene TRBV28 combines with J gene TRBJ1-6, with 7 nucleotides matching TRBD1. There are 15 residues in the CDR3. Germline CDR1 MDHEN, CDR2 SYDVKM. J lost 10 bases, V lost 1 base, and 7 bases had no gene match. This CDR3 is CASSLSPTGESPLHF. The CDR3, as DNA: TGTGCCAGCAGTTTATCCCCCACAGGGGAATCACCCCTCCACTTT.

The chain employs TRBV6-4 and TRBJ1-2; 10 bases agree with TRBD1. V lost 3 bases, J lost 9 bases, and 7 bases stayed unmatched. This CDR3 has 14 residues. Germline V gives CDR1 MRHNA, CDR2 SNTAGT. In nucleotides, the CDR3 is TGTGCCAGCAGTGAATCCTGGGACAGGGGCCGCTACACCTTC. Its translation is CASSESWDRGRYTF.

The chain has TRBV25-1 and TRBJ2-1; 8 bases agree with TRBD2. Trimming at V came to 3 bases and at J to 7 bases, leaving 11 bases not matched to a gene. The germline CDR1 and CDR2 sequences are MGHDK and SYGVNS. This CDR3 region has 16 residues. The CDR3 DNA reads TGTGCCAGCAGTGATAAAAAGCGGGGGCTCGGGAATGAGCAGTTCTTC. It codes for CASSDKKRGLGNEQFF.

The chain is built from TRBV7-9 and TRBJ1-3; maybe TRBD1 (6 bases). Germline assignment: CDR1 SEHNR and CDR2 FQNEAQ (reference sequence). The CDR3 spans 12 residues. V was trimmed by 5 bases and J by 11 bases, leaving 13 bases between them. In DNA, the CDR3 is TGTGCCAGCAGCCCGACAGGTAGCCCCATATATTTT. Residues: CASSPTGSPIYF.

The chain combines TRBV30 with TRBJ1-6, with 9 bases identical to TRBD1. Germline CDR1 and CDR2: GTSNPN and SVGIG (reference sequence). This CDR3 region has 16 residues. V shed 6 bases and J 7 bases; nucleotides not matched to a gene: 13. This chain's CDR3 is CACSREQGAGNSPLHF. The CDR3 region has the DNA TGTGCCTGCTCACGAGAACAGGGGGCTGGAAATTCACCCCTCCACTTT.

This clone was seen just once. This chain uses TRBV6-1 with TRBJ2-1; 9 nucleotides match TRBD1. Trimming took 4 bases from V and 6 from J; bases not matched to a gene: 13. The CDR3 length is 17 residues. CDR1 and CDR2 (germline): MNHNS, SASEGT. In DNA form, the CDR3 reads TGTGCCAGCAGTGCGTCCCGGGACAGGGAAAAAGGCAATGAGCAGTTCTTC. It encodes CASSASRDREKGNEQFF.

Notes on this clone: At the DNA level, this CDR3 is encoded by other sequences in the same sample as well. V is TRBV2 and J is TRBJ1-2; the D is unclear. CDR1 and CDR2 (germline): SNHLY, FYNNEI. CDR3 length: 13 amino acids. Trimming left V 4 bases short and J 0 bases short, with 6 bases between. The CDR3 region has the DNA TGTGCCAGCAGTGGGCAGGCTAACTATGGCTACACCTTC. This translates into CASSGQANYGYTF.

The chain carries TRBV3-1 (or the pseudogene TRBV3-2) and TRBJ2-4; 7 positions agree with TRBD2. There are 16 residues in the CDR3. Germline-derived CDR1 and CDR2 are LGHDT and YNNKEL (reference sequence). The junction had 7 bases not matched to a gene; V was cut back by 5 bases and J by 0 bases. CDR3 DNA: TGTGCCAGCAGCTTCCCGGGAGGACGAGCCAAAAACATTCAGTACTTC. It encodes CASSFPGGRAKNIQYF.

This chain uses TRBV18 with TRBJ2-3, with 13 nucleotides matching TRBD2. The CDR3 runs to 20 residues. From germline, CDR1 is KGHSH and CDR2 LQKENI. The V segment lost 3 bases and the J segment 0 bases; nucleotides outside the gene matches: 12. The CDR3, as DNA: TGTGCCAGCTCACCCTCTTATGGACTAGCGGGGGAAACTAGCACAGATACGCAGTATTTT. This encodes CASSPSYGLAGETSTDTQYF.

This clone was counted once. The V call is TRBV12-3 or TRBV12-4, the J call TRBJ2-7; D might be TRBD1 (6 bases). The V end was cut by 2 bases, the J end by 2 bases, with 7 bases between. This CDR3 is built from 13 residues. The CDR3 region has the DNA TGTGCCAGCAGTTTAAAGGGGGCCTACGAGCAGTACGTC. As protein: CASSLKGAYEQYV.